This TCR beta chain was profiled in a study of metastatic and nonmetastatic thyroid tumors. Study as a whole: The comparison covered peripheral blood and tumor or nodule tissue in malignant and benign thyroid patients.

CDR1 and CDR2 from the germline V gene are MDHEN and SYDVKM. Between the trimmed V and J ends, which lost 6 bases and 1 base, there was a span of 16 bases. The length of the CDR3 is 16 residues. No treatment of any kind had been given to any patient before thyroid surgery. This clone was seen more than once but under ten times. Its antigen is still unknown. Authors' methods: The authors used CDR3 differences across clinicopathological groups to build a distant-metastasis classifier for papillary thyroid cancer. MiXCR reprocessed the PCR reads for TCRdb. The V and J calls here are based on TCRdb, not the publication. Of about 5,000 clones in the sample, 25% to 30% were seen once. General study findings and limits: Reports indicated that malignant thyroid tumors showed significantly higher TCR beta diversity than benign nodules did, in blood and tumor.

The chain recombines TRBV28 with TRBJ2-1; D tentatively fits TRBD1 or TRBD2 (6 bases each). This sequence was found in a female donor with papillary thyroid cancer or a benign thyroid nodule (not recorded which). Some clones in this sample may be carry-over from other donors' samples. Input material: adjacent normal tissue. Here the CDR3 DNA reads TGTGCCAGCAGCATTCCGGGGGCGGGGTCCTACAATGAGCAGTTCTTC. It codes for CASSIPGAGSYNEQFF.